A single sample gave rise to the 14 T cell receptor beta chains below, sequenced in a study of blood T cells in healthy people across ages. Next came a second PCR, run for about 6 to 12 cycles, which used a sample-barcoded 5' primer along with a J-beta primer mix. TCRdb called the 5' RACE reads again in MiXCR, with one record for every CDR3 protein. The sample lists about 1,600,000 distinct CDR3 sequences, roughly 40% occurring once. Material: blood. These receptor sequences come from a young woman in good health.

Remarks on this clonotype: One junction end does not reproduce the germline sequence, and a read error may be involved. The J gene is TRBJ2-3, the V gene TRBV20-1; 8 nucleotides agree with TRBD2. Germline V lookup: CDR1 DFQATT, CDR2 SNEGSKA (reference sequence). This CDR3 has 15 amino acids. In nucleotides, the CDR3 is TGCAGTGCTCACCTCGGGGAGCGGGAGACAGATCCGCAGTATTTT. It encodes CSAHLGERETDPQYF.

The chain uses TRBV2 and TRBJ1-5, with a possible D match to TRBD1 (5 bases). Per the germline V gene, CDR1 is SNHLY and CDR2 is FYNNEI. This CDR3 comprises 15 residues. Trimming took 6 bases from V and 1 from J, leaving 13 bases between them. The CDR3: CASSGGDLSNQPQHF. CDR3 bases: TGTGCCAGCAGCGGGGGGGACCTGAGCAATCAGCCCCAGCATTTT.

The chain carries TRBV10-3 and TRBJ2-3; maybe TRBD1 (6 bases). From germline, CDR1 is ENHRY and CDR2 SYGVKD. CDR3 size: 14 residues. V shed 4 bases and J shed 2 bases, with 10 bases lying between them. The CDR3 loop reads CAISGRDNTDTQYF. CDR3 nucleotide sequence: TGTGCCATCAGTGGACGGGACAACACAGATACGCAGTATTTT.

This clonotype was picked up a small number of times. The chain is built from TRBV6-2 or TRBV6-3 and TRBJ2-3; 9 nucleotides align to TRBD2. After removal of 0 bases from V and 5 bases from J, the junction contained 12 bases not matched to a gene. Germline CDR1 MNHEY, CDR2 SVGEGT. The CDR3 consists of 18 residues. CDR3 in amino acids: CASSYSETSGSRRDTQYF. The CDR3 DNA follows: TGTGCCAGCAGTTACTCGGAGACTAGCGGTTCACGTCGAGATACGCAGTATTTT.

This clonotype turned up a few times. The chain links TRBV5-1 to TRBJ2-7; D is perhaps TRBD1 (8 bases). This CDR3 comprises 16 residues. The V and J ends lost 4 bases and 6 bases respectively, with 23 bases between them. CDR1 and CDR2 from the germline V gene are SGHRS and YFSETQ. DNA for the CDR3: TGCGCCAGCAGCCCCACCAGCGGGACAGGACCACGCGAGCAGTACTTC. It codes for CASSPTSGTGPREQYF.

This sequence joins TRBV25-1 and TRBJ1-2; the D is unclear. The CDR3 sequence is 12 residues long. CDR1 MGHDK and CDR2 SYGVNS come from the germline V gene. V gave up 1 base and J gave up 8 bases, with 8 bases separating them. Here the CDR3 reads CASSELVRGYTF. CDR3 nucleotide sequence: TGTGCCAGCAGTGAATTGGTTCGAGGCTACACCTTC.

The chain employs TRBV6-6 and TRBJ2-1; D might be TRBD1 (5 bases). The germline gives CDR1 MNHNY, CDR2 SVGAGI (reference sequence). V lost 6 bases and J 4 bases, leaving 22 bases between the germline ends. The CDR3 sequence is 17 residues long. The CDR3 reads CASSQDPPQGGYNEQFF. The CDR3 nucleotides are TGTGCCAGCAGCCAAGATCCCCCCCAGGGTGGGTACAATGAGCAGTTCTTC.

This clonotype has more than one count but fewer than ten. The chain recombines TRBV5-1 with TRBJ2-7; 8 bases agree with TRBD2. The trim removed 0 bases at V and 2 bases at J, leaving 7 bases unmatched. The length of the CDR3 is 16 residues. The germline V gene has CDR1 SGHRS and CDR2 YFSETQ. CDR3 nucleotides: TGCGCCAGCAGCTTGGCCTCCCGAGCGGGGGCCTACGAGCAGTACTTC. Translation: CASSLASRAGAYEQYF.

There are many counts of this clonotype. This chain uses TRBV6-6 with TRBJ2-5; D is undetermined. The CDR3 length is 14 residues. Germline V gene lookup returns CDR1 MNHNY and CDR2 SVGAGI (reference sequence). With 2 bases removed from V and 10 bases from J, the gap between germline ends came to 17 bases. DNA for the CDR3: TGTGCCAGCAGTTACGCGCCGGCGGCAAGAGACCAGTACTTC. It encodes CASSYAPAARDQYF.

A word on this clonotype: A much larger clone lies one base from this, so it may be a read error. The conserved closing phenylalanine or tryptophan is absent in this CDR3, likely reflecting a read error. The chain couples TRBV6-1 to TRBJ2-4, with no clear D. CDR1 and CDR2 (germline): MNHNS, SASEGT. V lost 6 bases and J lost 7, with 13 bases in between. The CDR3 extends over 13 amino acids. The chain's CDR3 is CASSPIPANIQYV. In nucleotides, the CDR3 is TGTGCCAGCAGCCCGATCCCTGCGAACATTCAGTACGTC.

The rearrangement joins TRBV6-5 to TRBJ1-5; D gene unclear. V lost 10 bases and J 5 bases, leaving 18 bases between the germline ends. This CDR3 is built from 14 residues. The V gene's germline CDR1 is MNHEY and CDR2 SVGAGI. CDR3 sequence reads: CATGSAGSDQPQHF. In DNA, the CDR3 is TGTGCCACCGGCTCGGCGGGATCGGATCAGCCCCAGCATTTT.

This chain links TRBV9 with TRBJ1-2; D call uncertain. The germline CDR1 and CDR2 sequences are SGDLS and YYNGEE. Trimming removed 0 bases at V and 3 bases at J, with 12 bases between. The length of the CDR3 is 15 residues. CDR3 bases: TGTGCCAGCAGCGTAGATGGGCGGGCGGACTATGGCTACACCTTC. It translates to CASSVDGRADYGYTF.

The chain combines TRBV20-1 with TRBJ2-7, with 7 bases aligning to TRBD2. From germline, CDR1 is DFQATT and CDR2 SNEGSKA (reference sequence). The junction had 10 bases not matched to a gene; V was cut back by 1 base and J by 7 bases. The CDR3 has 14 amino acids. The CDR3: CSARAPSGSGEQYF. CDR3 nucleotides: TGCAGTGCTAGAGCGCCTAGCGGTTCGGGGGAGCAGTACTTC.

The CDR3 coding sequence is TGCGCCAGCAGCAAGTCAGGGCCGAACTCCTACAATGAGCAGTACTTC. Translating it yields CASSKSGPNSYNEQYF. The V gene is TRBV5-1, the J gene TRBJ2-7; D may be TRBD1 (5 bases). Trimming removed 4 bases at V and 7 bases at J, with 24 bases between. This CDR3 has 16 amino acids. The V gene's germline CDR1 is SGHRS and CDR2 YFSETQ.